Below, one TCR beta chain is given with its context. Repertoires were generated with immunoSEQ multiplex PCR, while TCRdb's copy carries only in-frame clones and drops some. The table lists some 70,000 clones, about 90% of them singletons. This entry belongs to a study of T cell changes during pregnancy in multiple sclerosis. In germline, CDR1 is SQVTM, CDR2 ANQGSEA. Trimming left V 2 bases short and J 8 bases short, with 12 bases between. There are 12 residues in the CDR3. The starting material was peripheral blood, obtained in the second trimester of pregnancy. V and J are TRBV29-1 and TRBJ1-2; no clear D. The sequence was collected from a female donor with multiple sclerosis, enrolled in a pregnancy study. The CDR3 sequence is CSVEFQREGYTF. The CDR3, as DNA: TGCAGCGTTGAATTTCAAAGGGAGGGCTACACCTTC.